One and the same sample provided the 18 T cell receptor beta chains below, sequenced in a study of T-cell reconstitution after alpha-beta-depleted transplantation in children. Preparation of the TCRbeta library involved a method that used unique molecular identifiers. TCRdb used MiXCR to reprocess the PCR reads, holding one entry per CDR3 protein. The top ten clones hold roughly a quarter of a sample with roughly 45,000 distinct CDR3 sequences, around 9.2% of them seen once. The source was PBMCs, mostly from graft donor cells, collected 60 days after TCRalphabeta/CD19-depleted stem cell transplant. These receptors all stem from a male patient between 2 and 15 years old who had a stem cell transplant for chronic granulomatous disease, so the T cells may come from the graft donor.

This clonotype has a count of ten or more. The genes are TRBV6-2 or TRBV6-3 and TRBJ2-1; no reliable D call. With 1 base removed from V and 8 bases from J, the gap between germline ends came to 15 bases. The length of the CDR3 is 15 residues. CDR1 and CDR2 from the germline V gene are MNHEY and SVGEGT. The CDR3 sequence: CASSYWGNRADEQFF. The CDR3 coding sequence is TGTGCCAGCAGTTACTGGGGAAACCGCGCCGATGAGCAGTTCTTC.

This clonotype has a count of ten or more. The chain links TRBV11-2 to TRBJ2-3; unclear D gene. V gave up 2 bases and J gave up 3 bases, with 6 bases separating them. The germline CDR1 and CDR2 sequences are SGHAT and FQNNGV. This CDR3 has 13 residues. CDR3 in amino acids: CASSLIQTDTQYF. The CDR3 region has the DNA TGTGCCAGCAGCTTAATCCAAACAGATACGCAGTATTTT.

This chain uses TRBV4-1 with TRBJ2-5; 8 positions agree with TRBD2. This CDR3 has 15 amino acids. V trimming: 0 bases; J trimming: 6 bases; junction bases outside the gene matches: 6. The germline V gene has CDR1 MGHRA and CDR2 YSYEKL. This CDR3 is CASSQDMGLVKTQYF. The CDR3 DNA reads as TGCGCCAGCAGCCAAGATATGGGACTAGTGAAGACCCAGTACTTC.

This clonotype has a count of ten or more. The chain has TRBV5-5 and TRBJ2-3, with 7 bases matching TRBD2. The V and J ends lost 2 bases and 3 bases, in that order; junction bases with no gene match: 3. The CDR3 extends over 14 amino acids. Germline values: CDR1 SGHKS, CDR2 YYEKEE (reference sequence). As DNA, the CDR3 is TGTGCCAGCAGCTTTAGAGCGGGAACAGATACGCAGTATTTT. Protein sequence: CASSFRAGTDTQYF.

Note on this clonotype: A much larger clone lies a single base off, so this may be a read error. CDR3 region: CPSSRQTGTMYEQYF. The DNA of the CDR3 is TGTCCCAGCAGCAGACAAACCGGGACAATGTACGAGCAGTACTTC. The rearrangement joins TRBV7-2 to TRBJ2-7, with D possibly TRBD1 on 6 matching bases. The CDR3 extends over 15 amino acids. Germline V gene lookup returns CDR1 SGHTA and CDR2 FQGNSA.

The sample holds many counts of this clonotype. This chain connects TRBV20-1 to TRBJ2-5, with a tentative D call TRBD2 (5 bases). The CDR3 extends over 13 amino acids. Per the germline V gene, CDR1 is DFQATT and CDR2 is SNEGSKA (reference sequence). Deletions cut 4 bases from V and 1 base from J, with 10 bases between. This CDR3 reads CSAIFEGQETQYF. The DNA for the CDR3 is TGCAGTGCTATTTTTGAGGGCCAAGAGACCCAGTACTTC.

Comments on this clonotype: The CDR3 carries no conserved terminal phenylalanine or tryptophan, so it likely arises from a read error. The CDR3 loop is CASSFGDRNTAIEAFL. The CDR3 nucleotides are TGTGCCAGCAGCTTTGGGGACAGGAATACAGCGATCGAAGCTTTCCTT. This chain links TRBV12-3 or TRBV12-4 with TRBJ1-1; 8 nucleotides agree with TRBD1. The trim removed 6 bases at V and 8 bases at J, leaving 17 bases unmatched. The length of the CDR3 is 16 residues.

This clonotype was seen at least ten times. The V gene is TRBV18, the J gene TRBJ2-7; 9 nucleotides agree with TRBD2. The CDR3 loop spans 17 amino acids. V was clipped by 2 bases and J by 2 bases; unmatched bases: 10. Germline lookup yields CDR1 KGHSH and CDR2 LQKENI. The DNA for the CDR3 is TGTGCCAGCTCACCAGTTGCTAGCGGGACCCCGGCCTACGAGCAGTACTTC. Amino acids: CASSPVASGTPAYEQYF.

The gene calls are TRBV6-1 and TRBJ2-7, with 8 bases aligning to TRBD1. The V and J ends lost 6 bases and 3 bases, in that order; junction bases with no gene match: 10. Germline V gives CDR1 MNHNS, CDR2 SASEGT. CDR3 length equals 15 residues. The CDR3 nucleotides are TGTGCCAGCAGCAAGGGGACAGGCCAACGCTACGAGCAGTACTTC. It specifies CASSKGTGQRYEQYF.

This clonotype has just a few counts. The J gene is TRBJ1-2, the V gene TRBV20-1, with D maybe TRBD1 (5 bases). CDR3 size: 13 residues. Germline values: CDR1 DFQATT, CDR2 SNEGSKA (reference sequence). V lost 6 bases to trimming and J lost 6 bases, with 17 bases between them. The CDR3 DNA sequence: TGCAGTGCCGGAGCGAGGGGTAGTGATGGCTACACCTTC. This encodes CSAGARGSDGYTF.

This clonotype was recorded at least ten times. This chain joins TRBV20-1 and TRBJ2-1, with 7 positions matching TRBD2. The V gene end was trimmed by 0 bases and the J gene end by 9 bases; junction bases not matched to a gene: 2. CDR1 is DFQATT, CDR2 SNEGSKA, per germline (reference sequence). This CDR3 region has 12 residues. CDR3: CSAREREFEQFF. The CDR3, as DNA: TGCAGTGCTAGAGAGCGGGAGTTTGAGCAGTTCTTC.

This clonotype appeared many times. V usage is TRBV5-1 and J usage is TRBJ2-7; unclear D gene. The CDR3 spans 12 residues. Looked up from germline, CDR1 is SGHRS and CDR2 is YFSETQ. V lost 2 bases and J lost 3, with 6 bases in between. The CDR3 sequence is CASSFDGYEQYF. The CDR3 nucleotides read TGCGCCAGCAGCTTTGACGGCTACGAGCAGTACTTC.

This clonotype was seen at least ten times. This chain uses TRBV5-1 with TRBJ2-7, with D tentatively TRBD1 or TRBD2 (6 bases each). Trimming pared 0 bases from V and 2 bases from J, leaving 12 bases between. From germline, CDR1 is SGHRS and CDR2 YFSETQ. CDR3 length: 15 amino acids. The CDR3: CASSLARDTTYEQYF. The CDR3 nucleotides are TGCGCCAGCAGCTTGGCGCGGGACACCACCTACGAGCAGTACTTC.

The table lists this clonotype with many counts. The rearrangement joins TRBV5-1 to TRBJ2-7; 8 positions agree with TRBD1. CDR3 size: 15 residues. The J segment lost 2 bases and the V segment lost 3 bases, leaving 7 bases of the junction unmatched. Germline loops: CDR1 SGHRS, CDR2 YFSETQ. CDR3 sequence reads: CASSSPGTGPYEQYF. CDR3 in DNA: TGCGCCAGCAGCTCCCCCGGGACAGGACCCTACGAGCAGTACTTC.

This clonotype was seen repeatedly, ten times or more. The rearrangement joins TRBV30 to TRBJ1-1; D gene unclear. V was pared by 2 bases and J by 0 bases, with 7 bases between. The CDR3 has 13 residues. The germline V gene has CDR1 GTSNPN and CDR2 SVGIG (reference sequence). CDR3 sequence reads: CAWSNSMNTEAFF. The CDR3 DNA is TGTGCCTGGAGTAACAGTATGAACACTGAAGCTTTCTTT. Full variable domain (missing parts from reference TRBV30 and TRBJ1-1): SQTIHQWPATLVQPVGSPLSLECTVEGTSNPNLYWYRQAAGRGLQLLFYSVGIGQISSEVPQNLSASRPQDRQFILSSKKLLLSDSGFYLCAWSNSMNTEAFFGQGTRLTVV.

This chain joins TRBV30 and TRBJ2-7, with D possibly matching TRBD2 (7 bases). The V gene's germline CDR1 is GTSNPN and CDR2 SVGIG (reference sequence). Trimming took off 4 bases at V and 0 bases at J, with 13 bases between the two ends. This CDR3 spans 14 amino acids. Here the CDR3 reads CAWKKGGSSYEQYF. DNA of the CDR3: TGTGCCTGGAAAAAGGGGGGGAGCTCCTACGAGCAGTACTTC.

This clonotype was seen many times. The CDR3 coding sequence is TGTGCCAGCAGCTTGGTCGCTAACGTTAATTCACCCCTCCACTTT. Translation: CASSLVANVNSPLHF. J is TRBJ1-6 and V is TRBV5-6; D unclear. Trimming shortened V by 0 bases and J by 6 bases, and 10 bases separated the two germline ends. Germline CDR1 reads SGHDT; CDR2 reads YYEEEE. CDR3 length: 15 residues.

This clonotype was seen at least ten times. V is TRBV5-1 and J is TRBJ2-3, with TRBD2 matching over 8 bases. Per the germline V gene, CDR1 is SGHRS and CDR2 is YFSETQ. The CDR3 runs 15 residues. The V segment lost 6 bases and the J segment 2 bases; nucleotides outside the gene matches: 8. The CDR3 protein is CASKERTSLTDTQYF. CDR3 DNA: TGCGCCAGCAAGGAGAGGACTAGCCTCACAGATACGCAGTATTTT. The full variable domain, in which reference TRBV5-1 and TRBJ2-3 provide the parts outside the CDR3, is KAGVTQTPRYLIKTRGQQVTLSCSPISGHRSVSWYQQTPGQGLQFLFEYFSETQRNKGNFPGRFSGRQFSNSRSEMNVSTLELGDSALYLCASKERTSLTDTQYFGPGTRLTVL.